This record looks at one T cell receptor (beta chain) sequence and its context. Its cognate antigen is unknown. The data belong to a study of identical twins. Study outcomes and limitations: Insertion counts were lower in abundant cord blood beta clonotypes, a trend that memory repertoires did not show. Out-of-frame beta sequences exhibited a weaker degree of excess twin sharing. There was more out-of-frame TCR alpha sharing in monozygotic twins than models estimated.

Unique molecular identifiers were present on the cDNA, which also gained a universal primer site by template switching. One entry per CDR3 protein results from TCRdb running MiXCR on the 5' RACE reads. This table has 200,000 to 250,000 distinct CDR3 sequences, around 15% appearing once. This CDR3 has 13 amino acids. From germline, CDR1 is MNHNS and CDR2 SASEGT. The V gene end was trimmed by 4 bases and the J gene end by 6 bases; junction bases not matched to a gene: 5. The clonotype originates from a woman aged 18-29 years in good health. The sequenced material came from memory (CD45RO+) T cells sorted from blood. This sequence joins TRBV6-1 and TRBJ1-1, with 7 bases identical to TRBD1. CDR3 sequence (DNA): TGTGCCAGCAGTGCAGCCAGGGGGGCTGAAGCTTTCTTT. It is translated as CASSAARGAEAFF.